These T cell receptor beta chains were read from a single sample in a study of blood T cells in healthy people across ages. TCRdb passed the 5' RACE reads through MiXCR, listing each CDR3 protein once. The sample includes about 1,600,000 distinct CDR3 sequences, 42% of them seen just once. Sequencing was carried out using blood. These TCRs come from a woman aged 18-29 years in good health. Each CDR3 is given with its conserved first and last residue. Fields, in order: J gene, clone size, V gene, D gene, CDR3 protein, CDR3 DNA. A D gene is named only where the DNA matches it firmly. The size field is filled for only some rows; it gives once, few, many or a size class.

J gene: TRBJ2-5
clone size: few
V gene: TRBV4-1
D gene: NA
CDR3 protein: CASSPLRGVRAETQYF
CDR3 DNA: TGCGCCAGCAGCCCCCTCCGGGGAGTCAGGGCAGAGACCCAGTACTTC

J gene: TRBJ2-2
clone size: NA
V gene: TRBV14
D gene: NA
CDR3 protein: CASSQAGTSNTGELFF
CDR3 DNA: TGTGCCAGCAGCCAAGCCGGGACTTCGAACACCGGGGAGCTGTTTTTT

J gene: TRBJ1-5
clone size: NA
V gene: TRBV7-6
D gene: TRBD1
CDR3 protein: CASSLGRDRGHYSNQPQHF
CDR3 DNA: TGTGCCAGCAGCTTAGGGAGGGACAGGGGACATTATAGCAATCAGCCCCAGCATTTT

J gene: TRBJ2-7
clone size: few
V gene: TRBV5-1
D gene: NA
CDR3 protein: CASSRPDSSYEQYF
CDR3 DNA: TGCGCCAGCAGCCGACCGGACAGCTCCTACGAGCAGTACTTC

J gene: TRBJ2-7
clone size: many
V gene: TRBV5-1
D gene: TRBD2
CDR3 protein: CASSRTGTSNEQYF
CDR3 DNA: TGCGCCAGCAGCCGCACCGGGACTAGCAACGAGCAGTACTTC

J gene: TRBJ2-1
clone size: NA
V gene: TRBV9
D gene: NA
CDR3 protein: CASSVASDGGETQFF
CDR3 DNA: TGTGCCAGCAGCGTCGCCAGCGATGGAGGCGAGACCCAGTTCTTC

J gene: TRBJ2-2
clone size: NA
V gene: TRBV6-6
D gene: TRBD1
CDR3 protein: CASSWGQTTPGELFF
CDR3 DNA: TGTGCCAGCAGTTGGGGACAGACTACACCCGGGGAGCTGTTTTTT

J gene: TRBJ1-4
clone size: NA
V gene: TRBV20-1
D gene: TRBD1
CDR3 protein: CSARPPGQDNEKLFF
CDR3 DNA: TGCAGTGCTAGACCTCCCGGACAGGATAATGAAAAACTGTTTTTT

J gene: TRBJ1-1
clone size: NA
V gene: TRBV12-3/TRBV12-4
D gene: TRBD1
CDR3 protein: CASTPDRKNTEAFF
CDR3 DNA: TGTGCCAGCACCCCGGACAGGAAAAATACTGAAGCTTTCTTT

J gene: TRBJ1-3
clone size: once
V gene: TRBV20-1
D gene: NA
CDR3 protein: CSASGGGNTIYF
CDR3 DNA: TGCAGTGCTAGTGGGGGGGGAAACACCATATATTTT

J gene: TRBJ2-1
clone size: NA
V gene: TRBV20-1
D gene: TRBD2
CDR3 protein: CSAVAAGPEQFF
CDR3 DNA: TGCAGTGCCGTGGCAGCGGGGCCAGAGCAGTTCTTC

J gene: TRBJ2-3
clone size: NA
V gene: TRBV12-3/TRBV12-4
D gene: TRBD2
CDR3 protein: CASSFLAGEITDTQYF
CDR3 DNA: TGTGCCAGCAGTTTCCTAGCGGGGGAGATCACAGATACGCAGTATTTT

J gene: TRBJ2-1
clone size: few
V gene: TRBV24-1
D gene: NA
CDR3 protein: CATSDTRHGQYNEQFF
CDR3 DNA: TGTGCCACCAGTGATACTCGCCACGGGCAATACAATGAGCAGTTCTTC

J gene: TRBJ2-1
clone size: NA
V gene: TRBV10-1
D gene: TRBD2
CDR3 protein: CASSEVLAGGPRNEQFF
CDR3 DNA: TGCGCCAGCAGTGAGGTCCTAGCGGGAGGGCCCCGCAATGAGCAGTTCTTC

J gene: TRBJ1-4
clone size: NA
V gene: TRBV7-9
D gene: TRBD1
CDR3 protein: CASSVGQPTGEKLFF
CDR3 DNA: TGTGCCAGCAGCGTGGGACAGCCTACCGGTGAAAAACTGTTTTTT

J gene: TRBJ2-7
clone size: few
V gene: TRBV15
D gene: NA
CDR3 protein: CATSFLDGGEQYF
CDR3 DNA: TGTGCCACCAGTTTCCTAGATGGGGGCGAGCAGTACTTC

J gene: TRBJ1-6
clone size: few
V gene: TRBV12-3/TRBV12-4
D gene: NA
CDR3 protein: CASRDRGHTPLHF
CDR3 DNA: TGTGCCAGCAGGGACCGCGGGCATACACCCCTCCACTTT

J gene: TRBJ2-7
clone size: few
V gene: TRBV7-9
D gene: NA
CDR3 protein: CASSSWGSIYEQYF
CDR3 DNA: TGTGCCAGCAGCTCGTGGGGTTCAATCTACGAGCAGTACTTC

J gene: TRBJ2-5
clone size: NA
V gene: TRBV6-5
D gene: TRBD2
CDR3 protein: CASSSTSGRSKTQYF
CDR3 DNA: TGTGCCAGCAGTTCAACTAGCGGGAGGAGCAAGACCCAGTACTTC

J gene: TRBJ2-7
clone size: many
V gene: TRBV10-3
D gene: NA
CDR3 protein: CASAGVLSYEQYF
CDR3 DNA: TGTGCCAGCGCAGGGGTCCTCTCCTACGAGCAGTACTTC

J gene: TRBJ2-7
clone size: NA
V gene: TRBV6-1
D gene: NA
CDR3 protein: CASSEINYPSEQYF
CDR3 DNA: TGTGCCAGCAGTGAAATTAACTACCCGTCCGAGCAGTACTTC

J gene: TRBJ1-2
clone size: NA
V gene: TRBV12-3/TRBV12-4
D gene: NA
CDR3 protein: CASTRGYYGYTF
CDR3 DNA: TGTGCCAGCACTAGGGGATATTATGGCTACACCTTC

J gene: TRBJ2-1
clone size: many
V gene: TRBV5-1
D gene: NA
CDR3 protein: CASSLGGLNEQFF
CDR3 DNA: TGCGCCAGCAGCTTGGGTGGTCTCAATGAGCAGTTCTTC

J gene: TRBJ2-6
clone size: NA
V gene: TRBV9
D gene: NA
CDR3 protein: CASSLQTASSGANVLTF
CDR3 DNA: TGTGCCAGCAGCCTACAGACAGCAAGCTCTGGGGCCAACGTCCTGACTTTC

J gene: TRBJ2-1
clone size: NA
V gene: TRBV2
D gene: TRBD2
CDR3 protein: CASTSREGYNEQFF
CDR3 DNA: TGTGCCAGCACTTCGAGGGAGGGGTACAATGAGCAGTTCTTC

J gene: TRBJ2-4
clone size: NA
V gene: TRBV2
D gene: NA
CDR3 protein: CASRSGTDKNIQYF
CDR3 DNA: TGTGCCAGCAGGTCCGGGACGGATAAAAACATTCAGTACTTC

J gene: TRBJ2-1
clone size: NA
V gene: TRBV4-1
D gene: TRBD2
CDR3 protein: CASSQDSLGTSGPGEQFF
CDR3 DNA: TGCGCCAGCAGCCAAGATAGCCTCGGGACTAGCGGGCCGGGGGAGCAGTTCTTC

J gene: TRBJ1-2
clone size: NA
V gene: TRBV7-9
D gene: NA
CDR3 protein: CASSFMAYGYTF
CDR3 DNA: TGTGCCAGCAGCTTTATGGCCTATGGCTACACCTTC